This T cell receptor beta chain originates from a study of T-cell reconstitution after alpha-beta-depleted transplantation in children. General study findings and limits: Newly produced T cells mostly accounted for T-cell counts and diversity one year post-transplant. About two months after transplant, alpha-beta T cells reportedly came from several hundred expanded graft clones. Some patients' high day-60 TCRbeta diversity was attributed to recipient cells surviving conditioning.

Preparing the TCRbeta library involved the use of unique molecular identifiers. TCRdb recomputed calls from the PCR reads with MiXCR, one row per CDR3 protein. This table has 32,000 or so distinct CDR3 sequences, 6% to 8.5% appearing once. CDR3 size: 12 residues. Germline V gene sequence: CDR1 SEHNR, CDR2 FQNEAQ (reference sequence). V gave up 4 bases and J gave up 4 bases, with 7 bases separating them. This clonotype was counted ten times or more. Its antigen is currently unknown. The TCR sequence derives from a child in the first two years of life who had a stem cell transplant for acute myeloid leukemia, so the T cells may come from the graft donor. The sample was peripheral blood, taken 60 days after TCRalphabeta/CD19-depleted stem cell transplant. The chain recombines TRBV7-9 with TRBJ2-5; D not certain. The CDR3 here is CASSSGRETQYF. The CDR3 DNA is TGTGCCAGCAGCTCTGGTCGAGAGACCCAGTACTTC.